The rows below give T cell receptor beta chains drawn from one sample of a study of somatic mutations in cytotoxic T cells in rheumatoid arthritis. Sequencing used immunoSEQ multiplex PCR; TCRdb keeps in-frame clones, though not all of them. The top ten hold over 9% of the sample, which has tens of thousands of clones, around 87% seen once. The specimen was CD8+ T cells sorted from blood. Receptor source: an adult with rheumatoid arthritis. Each CDR3 is given with its conserved first and last residue. A D gene is named only where the DNA matches it firmly. Some rows mark clone size as missing; the rest say once, few, many or name a class of expanded clone.

J,D,size,V,CDR3,DNA
TRBJ1-1,.,.,TRBV7-6,CASSQFQGRAEAFF,TGTGCCAGCAGCCAGTTCCAGGGTCGGGCTGAAGCTTTCTTT
TRBJ2-2,TRBD1,.,TRBV27,CASSWTGNTGELFF,TGTGCCAGCAGCTGGACAGGAAACACCGGGGAGCTGTTTTTT
TRBJ1-1,TRBD1,.,TRBV11-2,CASSSRHRGYTEAFF,TGTGCCAGCAGCTCGAGGCACAGGGGGTACACTGAAGCTTTCTTT
TRBJ2-5,TRBD1,.,TRBV7-3,CASSPRDSETQYF,TGTGCCAGCAGCCCAAGGGACAGTGAGACCCAGTACTTC
TRBJ2-1,.,.,TRBV7-9,CASSLGQGIYNEQFF,TGTGCCAGCAGCTTAGGGCAGGGCATCTACAATGAGCAGTTCTTC
TRBJ2-7,.,.,TRBV19,CASSIADSSYEQYF,TGTGCCAGTAGTATAGCGGACAGTTCCTACGAGCAGTACTTC
TRBJ2-3,.,.,TRBV29-1,CSAIRGDSTDTQYF,TGCAGCGCGATTCGAGGGGACAGCACAGATACGCAGTATTTT
TRBJ1-1,.,.,TRBV9,CASSRSGGLNTEAFF,TGTGCCAGCAGCCGATCGGGGGGCCTAAACACTGAAGCTTTCTTT
TRBJ2-7,TRBD1,.,TRBV7-2,CASSYGTGGYEQYF,TGTGCCAGCAGCTACGGGACAGGGGGATACGAGCAGTACTTC
TRBJ2-4,TRBD1,.,TRBV9,CASSRGQGRSGNIQYF,TGTGCCAGCAGCCGTGGACAGGGGAGGAGCGGAAACATTCAGTACTTC
TRBJ2-3,TRBD2,once,TRBV4-3,CASSQETISGGSTDTQYF,TGCGCCAGCAGCCAAGAAACTATTAGCGGGGGGAGCACAGATACGCAGTATTTT
TRBJ1-2,TRBD1,.,TRBV5-1,CASSWTGEGYTF,TGCGCCAGCAGCTGGACAGGGGAAGGCTACACCTTC
TRBJ1-5,.,.,TRBV5-6,CASSLGVQPQHF,TGTGCCAGCAGCTTGGGGGTTCAGCCCCAGCATTTT
TRBJ1-2,.,once,TRBV27,CASSLYSTGYYGYTF,TGTGCCAGCAGTTTATACAGTACGGGTTACTATGGCTACACCTTC
TRBJ1-1,.,.,TRBV4-2,CASSQTEYTHEVNTEAFF,TGTGCCAGCAGCCAAACTGAATACACCCACGAGGTGAACACTGAAGCTTTCTTT
TRBJ2-1,TRBD1,.,TRBV6-5,CASSYTTGGGNEQFF,TGTGCCAGCAGTTACACAACAGGGGGCGGGAATGAGCAGTTCTTC
TRBJ2-2,.,.,TRBV10-3,CATESNTGELFF,TGTGCCACCGAGTCGAACACCGGGGAGCTGTTTTTT
TRBJ1-2,.,.,TRBV4-3,CASSQDRRQLNGYTF,TGCGCCAGCAGCCAAGATAGGCGGCAGCTTAATGGCTACACCTTC
TRBJ2-1,.,.,TRBV7-2,CASSLGNTVGEQFF,TGTGCCAGCAGCTTAGGAAACACGGTCGGGGAGCAGTTCTTC
TRBJ2-7,TRBD2,.,TRBV7-9,CASSSLTSGSFYEQYF,TGTGCCAGCAGCTCACTGACTAGCGGGAGCTTCTACGAGCAGTACTTC
TRBJ2-5,.,.,TRBV2,CASSDLGSGTQETQYF,TGTGCCAGCAGTGATTTGGGTTCGGGGACCCAGGAGACCCAGTACTTC
TRBJ1-1,.,few,TRBV7-9,CASRRSQDTEAFF,TGTGCCAGCAGACGAAGTCAAGACACTGAAGCTTTCTTT
TRBJ2-1,.,.,TRBV5-8,CASSFFGEDFSYNEQFF,TGTGCCAGCAGCTTCTTCGGTGAGGATTTCTCCTACAATGAGCAGTTCTTC
TRBJ2-3,TRBD1,.,TRBV7-9,CASSWGDRGIPDTQYF,TGTGCCAGCAGCTGGGGCGACAGGGGGATTCCCGATACGCAGTATTTT
TRBJ2-7,.,.,TRBV5-5,CASSLFRGSTYEQYF,TGTGCCAGCAGCTTGTTCCGGGGCTCAACCTACGAGCAGTACTTC
TRBJ2-1,TRBD2,.,TRBV7-6,CASSLAGADGDEQFF,TGTGCCAGCAGTTTAGCGGGGGCCGATGGGGATGAGCAGTTCTTC
TRBJ1-2,TRBD1,.,TRBV15,CATSRDQTGGGNYGYTF,TGTGCCACCAGCAGAGATCAAACAGGGGGCGGCAACTATGGCTACACCTTC
TRBJ1-2,.,.,TRBV7-2,CASSRPRTLPGTNYGYTF,TGTGCCAGCAGCAGACCCCGGACCCTCCCTGGGACTAACTATGGCTACACCTTC
TRBJ2-5,TRBD2,.,TRBV11-2,CASSFLAGAQETQYF,TGTGCCAGCAGCTTCCTAGCGGGGGCTCAAGAGACCCAGTACTTC
TRBJ2-1,TRBD2,.,TRBV7-2,CASSFLAGGPDEQFF,TGTGCCAGCAGCTTTTTGGCGGGGGGGCCGGATGAGCAGTTCTTC
TRBJ2-3,.,.,TRBV12-2,CASRLAPRDRVSTDTQYF,TGTGCAAGTCGCTTAGCTCCGAGGGACAGGGTTAGCACAGATACGCAGTATTTT
TRBJ1-1,TRBD1,.,TRBV18,CASSPRTGMNTEAFF,TGTGCCAGCTCACCGCGGACAGGAATGAACACTGAAGCTTTCTTT
TRBJ2-7,.,once,TRBV2,CASSRGGGQSYEQYF,TGTGCCAGCAGCAGAGGGGGGGGACAATCGTACGAGCAGTACTTC
TRBJ2-7,.,few,TRBV27,CASSRIPGLSYEQYF,TGTGCCAGCAGTCGAATACCGGGACTGAGCTACGAGCAGTACTTC
TRBJ2-7,TRBD2,.,TRBV27,CASSLSGRNRHEQYF,TGTGCCAGCAGTTTAAGCGGGAGAAACCGCCACGAGCAGTACTTC
TRBJ2-3,TRBD2,.,TRBV7-6,CASSLTQLAGDTQYF,TGTGCCAGCAGCTTGACCCAGCTAGCGGGGGACACGCAGTATTTT
TRBJ2-1,.,.,TRBV27,CASSFGDGSYNEQFF,TGTGCCAGCAGTTTCGGGGACGGATCCTACAATGAGCAGTTCTTC
TRBJ1-2,.,once,TRBV19,CASSIVYSEGYGYTF,TGTGCCAGTAGTATAGTATATAGTGAAGGCTATGGCTACACCTTC
TRBJ2-7,.,.,TRBV5-1,CASSLNQGAQHEQYF,TGCGCCAGCAGCTTGAACCAGGGCGCTCAGCACGAGCAGTACTTC
TRBJ1-4,TRBD1,once,TRBV19,CASSQGAWEKLFF,TGTGCCAGTAGCCAGGGGGCGTGGGAAAAACTGTTTTTT
TRBJ2-7,.,.,TRBV27,CASSLLGLSEQYF,TGTGCCAGCAGTTTACTCGGGCTGTCCGAGCAGTACTTC
TRBJ1-1,TRBD1,.,TRBV6-5,CASSYTGVPEAFF,TGTGCCAGCAGTTATACAGGGGTTCCTGAAGCTTTCTTT
TRBJ2-1,.,.,TRBV7-9,CASSRPSQQTYNEQFF,TGTGCCAGCAGCCGGCCATCACAGCAAACATACAATGAGCAGTTCTTC
TRBJ2-1,.,.,TRBV2,CASSEGPFGGGPSYNEQFF,TGTGCCAGCAGTGAAGGGCCATTCGGAGGGGGGCCGTCCTACAATGAGCAGTTCTTC
TRBJ1-1,.,.,TRBV11-2,CASSFITGLDTEAFF,TGTGCCAGCAGCTTCATAACAGGGTTAGACACTGAAGCTTTCTTT
TRBJ1-3,.,.,TRBV7-9,CASSQLRDITSGNTIYF,TGTGCCAGCAGCCAACTTAGGGACATAACTTCTGGAAACACCATATATTTT
TRBJ2-7,.,.,TRBV7-9,CASSTEDSAYEQYF,TGTGCCAGCAGCACAGAGGACTCAGCCTACGAGCAGTACTTC
TRBJ2-7,TRBD2,.,TRBV6-5,CASSSGGGIYEQYF,TGTGCCAGCAGCTCCGGGGGAGGGATCTACGAGCAGTACTTC
TRBJ2-5,TRBD1,.,TRBV28,CASSLEGAKTQYF,TGTGCCAGCAGTTTAGAGGGGGCGAAGACCCAGTACTTC
TRBJ2-2,TRBD2,.,TRBV4-2,CASSQVSLAGGPFGELFF,TGTGCCAGCAGCCAAGTCTCACTAGCGGGAGGGCCCTTTGGGGAGCTGTTTTTT
TRBJ1-1,.,.,TRBV29-1,CSVLRRTPLGTEAFF,TGCAGCGTGCTCCGGAGGACACCCCTAGGCACTGAAGCTTTCTTT
TRBJ2-2,TRBD2,.,TRBV4-1,CASSPQELADITGELFF,TGCGCCAGCAGCCCCCAGGAGCTAGCGGATATCACCGGGGAGCTGTTTTTT
TRBJ2-5,.,.,TRBV6-5,CASSYWTAGQETQYF,TGTGCCAGCAGTTACTGGACAGCGGGCCAAGAGACCCAGTACTTC
TRBJ2-6,.,.,TRBV27,CASSWTGANVLTF,TGTGCCAGCAGTTGGACTGGGGCCAACGTCCTGACTTTC
TRBJ2-2,.,.,TRBV30,CASRPRGRANTGELFF,TGTGCCTCTCGACCCAGGGGGAGGGCGAACACCGGGGAGCTGTTTTTT
TRBJ1-1,.,few,TRBV19,CASSIDWRSGVNTEAFF,TGTGCCAGTAGTATAGACTGGAGGAGCGGGGTGAACACTGAAGCTTTCTTT
TRBJ2-1,TRBD2,.,TRBV19,CASSIKASGGSYNEQFF,TGTGCCAGTAGTATAAAGGCTAGCGGGGGCTCCTACAATGAGCAGTTCTTC
TRBJ1-2,.,once,TRBV27,CASSFTGHSYYGYTF,TGTGCCAGCAGTTTTACGGGACACAGTTACTATGGCTACACCTTC
TRBJ2-3,.,.,TRBV9,CASSSRVSSTDTQYF,TGTGCCAGCAGTTCTAGAGTCAGTAGCACAGATACGCAGTATTTT